This passage covers 32 T cell receptor beta chains from one sample sequenced in a study of T-cell reconstitution after alpha-beta-depleted transplantation in children. Using unique molecular identifiers, the investigators prepared the TCRbeta library. Using its own MiXCR run on the PCR reads, TCRdb lists one record per CDR3 protein. The table has about 110,000 distinct CDR3 sequences, 10% to 13% seen once; the top ten hold under 40%. The sequencing used PBMCs, collected before TCRalphabeta/CD19-depleted stem cell transplant. The receptors stem from a boy aged 2 to 10 with acute lymphoblastic leukemia, due to receive a stem cell transplant.

At least ten counts were recorded for this clonotype. The gene calls are TRBV11-2 and TRBJ2-7, with 14 bases that match TRBD2. The ends lost 3 bases at V and 1 base at J; junction bases unmatched: 5. Germline lookup yields CDR1 SGHAT and CDR2 FQNNGV. The CDR3 loop spans 17 amino acids. CDR3 sequence (DNA): TGTGCCAGCAGCTTCGATCGGACTAGCGGGAGGTCCTACGAGCAGTACTTC. This codes for CASSFDRTSGRSYEQYF. The full variable domain, rest sourced from reference TRBV11-2 and TRBJ2-7, is EAGVAQSPRYKIIEKRQSVAFWCNPISGHATLYWYQQILGQGPKLLIQFQNNGVVDDSQLPKDRFSAERLKGVDSTLKIQPAKLEDSAVYLCASSFDRTSGRSYEQYFGPGTRLTVT.

J is TRBJ1-2 and V is TRBV2; unclear D gene. The V gene lost 11 bases and the J gene lost 4 bases, with 14 bases spanning the gap. Germline V CDR1 and CDR2: SNHLY, FYNNEI. The CDR3 covers 12 residues. CDR3 region: CACPKGPYGYTF. In nucleotides, the CDR3 is TGTGCCTGCCCAAAGGGCCCCTATGGCTACACCTTC.

The chain couples TRBV5-1 to TRBJ2-7; perhaps D is TRBD1 or TRBD2 (5 bases each). Looked up from germline, CDR1 is SGHRS and CDR2 is YFSETQ. This CDR3 contains 13 residues. V was shortened by 3 bases and J by 5 bases, with 12 bases between the two germline ends. Written as DNA, the CDR3 is TGCGCCAGCAGCTACCGGGACGGCAACGAGCAGTACTTC. Encoded protein: CASSYRDGNEQYF. The full variable domain, with the rest looked up from reference TRBV5-1 and TRBJ2-7, is KAGVTQTPRYLIKTRGQQVTLSCSPISGHRSVSWYQQTPGQGLQFLFEYFSETQRNKGNFPGRFSGRQFSNSRSEMNVSTLELGDSALYLCASSYRDGNEQYFGPGTRLTVT.

The genes are TRBV5-4 and TRBJ1-1, with D tentatively TRBD1 (5 bases). The CDR3 sequence is 15 residues long. Trimming cost V 5 bases and J 4 bases, with 18 bases left between them. Germline V gives CDR1 SGHNT, CDR2 YYREEE (reference sequence). The CDR3 nucleotides read TGTGCCAGCAGGGCCTGGGGGGAGGGAGGCACTGAAGCTTTCTTT. Encoded protein: CASRAWGEGGTEAFF.

The sample holds a few counts of this clonotype. J is TRBJ2-1 and V is TRBV5-1; TRBD1 aligns across 9 bases. The germline gives CDR1 SGHRS, CDR2 YFSETQ. The CDR3 contains 14 residues. J lost 0 bases, V lost 7 bases, and 2 bases had no gene match. The chain's CDR3 is CASGTGSSYNEQFF. CDR3 nucleotide sequence: TGCGCCAGCGGGACAGGGAGCTCCTACAATGAGCAGTTCTTC.

This chain connects TRBV5-1 to TRBJ2-3; 10 nucleotides agree with TRBD1. Germline V gives CDR1 SGHRS, CDR2 YFSETQ. The CDR3 runs to 13 residues. V shed 4 bases, J shed 7 bases, and the junction held 3 bases outside the gene matches. In DNA form, the CDR3 reads TGCGCCAGCAGCGGGACAGGGGAATATACGCAGTATTTT. This encodes CASSGTGEYTQYF.

This clonotype was found many times. This sequence joins TRBV5-1 and TRBJ2-5, with TRBD1 as a possible D gene (6 bases). V was cut by 4 bases and J by 5 bases, with 12 bases left in between. CDR1 is SGHRS and CDR2 is YFSETQ in the germline V gene. The CDR3 is 13 amino acids. This chain's CDR3 is CASSPSRGETQYF. The CDR3 coding sequence is TGCGCCAGCAGCCCCTCCAGGGGTGAGACCCAGTACTTC.

Comment on this clonotype: The junction and the germline gene differ at one end; a read error may be behind it. The chain couples TRBV15 to TRBJ2-5, with unresolved D. The CDR3 contains 9 residues. Germline values: CDR1 LNHNV, CDR2 YYDKDF (reference sequence). CDR3 loop: CAPRETQYF. The CDR3 DNA follows: TGTGCCCCCAGGGAGACCCAGTACTTC.

This clonotype was seen at least ten times. The rearrangement joins TRBV20-1 to TRBJ2-1, with D unresolved. The V gene lost 1 base and the J gene lost 0 bases, with 13 bases spanning the gap. The CDR3 contains 16 residues. CDR1 and CDR2 from the germline V gene are DFQATT and SNEGSKA (reference sequence). CDR3 in DNA: TGCAGTGCTAGAGTCGCTAGGCAGACCTCCTACAATGAGCAGTTCTTC. This codes for CSARVARQTSYNEQFF.

There are a few counts of this clonotype. The chain uses TRBV5-6 and TRBJ2-5, with a tentative D call TRBD1 (6 bases). This CDR3 is built from 17 residues. Per the germline V gene, CDR1 is SGHDT and CDR2 is YYEEEE. V was trimmed by 3 bases and J by 4 bases, leaving 22 bases between them. CDR3 bases: TGTGCCAGCAGCTCCGTTGGGGGCTCCGGAATAACAGAGACCCAGTACTTC. It codes for CASSSVGGSGITETQYF.

Only a few counts were recorded for this clonotype. The chain joins TRBV20-1 to TRBJ2-3, with D tentatively TRBD2 (6 bases). The germline CDR1 and CDR2 sequences are DFQATT and SNEGSKA (reference sequence). V lost 6 bases, J lost 2 bases, and 18 bases lay in between. There are 15 residues in the CDR3. CDR3 sequence reads: CSALPAGRYTDTQYF. CDR3 DNA: TGCAGTGCCCTCCCGGCGGGGAGATACACAGATACGCAGTATTTT.

The chain joins TRBV5-1 to TRBJ2-7; a possible D gene is TRBD1 (5 bases). The CDR3 extends over 16 amino acids. Per germline, CDR1 SGHRS and CDR2 YFSETQ. Between the trimmed V and J ends, which lost 0 bases and 1 base, there was a span of 14 bases. DNA of the CDR3: TGCGCCAGCAGCTTGGCATCCAGGGAAGGGTCCTACGAGCAGTACTTC. This encodes CASSLASREGSYEQYF.

In its sample, this clonotype was seen many times. The CDR3, as DNA: TGCAGTGCTACGCGACAGGGAACAGATACGCAGTATTTT. Encoded protein: CSATRQGTDTQYF. The chain joins TRBV20-1 to TRBJ2-3, with 7 positions matching TRBD1. The V and J ends lost 4 bases and 3 bases, in that order; junction bases with no gene match: 4. Germline V lookup: CDR1 DFQATT, CDR2 SNEGSKA (reference sequence). The CDR3 spans 13 residues.

This clonotype was recorded only once. The V gene is TRBV12-3 or TRBV12-4, the J gene TRBJ2-5; 9 bases agree with TRBD2. J lost 0 bases, V lost 6 bases, and 8 bases had no gene match. The CDR3 has 16 residues. The CDR3, as DNA: TGTGCCAGCAGCCCACTAGCGGGCACGTACCAAGAGACCCAGTACTTC. Protein sequence: CASSPLAGTYQETQYF.

There are many counts of this clonotype. V and J are TRBV4-1 and TRBJ2-1; 7 bases fit TRBD1. Germline V gene sequence: CDR1 MGHRA, CDR2 YSYEKL. V was clipped by 2 bases and J by 4 bases; unmatched bases: 11. The CDR3 sequence is 17 residues long. The CDR3 sequence is CASSQTSTGASYNEQFF. CDR3 bases: TGCGCCAGCAGCCAAACGTCAACAGGGGCGTCTTACAATGAGCAGTTCTTC.

Ten or more counts support this clonotype. The chain recombines TRBV7-3 with TRBJ2-3; 7 bases are shared with TRBD2. This CDR3 region has 15 residues. CDR1 is SGHTA, CDR2 FQGTGA, per germline. V lost 6 bases to trimming and J lost 2 bases; unmatched junction nucleotides: 8. Here the CDR3 DNA reads TGTGCCAGCAGGCTGGGCGGGGGAAACACAGATACGCAGTATTTT. Protein: CASRLGGGNTDTQYF. The complete variable domain, with remaining parts taken from reference TRBV7-3 and TRBJ2-3, reads GAGVSQTPSNKVTEKGKYVELRCDPISGHTALYWYRQSLGQGPEFLIYFQGTGAADDSGLPNDRFFAVRPEGSVSTLKIQRTERGDSAVYLCASRLGGGNTDTQYFGPGTRLTVL.

The rearrangement joins TRBV12-3 or TRBV12-4 to TRBJ2-3; 13 nucleotides match TRBD2. The CDR3 is 18 amino acids. V shed 11 bases, J shed 2 bases, and the junction held 16 bases outside the gene matches. CDR3 DNA: TGTGCCTTCACCCGGTTGGGACTAGCGGGAAACTCCACAGATACGCAGTATTTT. Its protein is CAFTRLGLAGNSTDTQYF.

This clonotype was found many times. The rearrangement uses TRBV7-2 and TRBJ1-1, with D tentatively TRBD1 (5 bases). Germline CDR1 SGHTA, CDR2 FQGNSA. CDR3 length equals 15 residues. Trimming took off 1 base at V and 0 bases at J, with 9 bases between the two ends. Here the CDR3 reads CASSLDGGLNTEAFF. The DNA of the CDR3 is TGTGCCAGCAGCTTAGACGGGGGATTGAACACTGAAGCTTTCTTT.

This clonotype showed up many times. The chain employs TRBV12-3 or TRBV12-4 and TRBJ1-1, with a tentative D call TRBD1 (6 bases). V was cut by 6 bases and J by 1 base, with 15 bases left in between. CDR3 length: 15 amino acids. CDR3 loop: CASRQAGARNTEAFF. In DNA, the CDR3 is TGTGCCAGCAGACAAGCGGGGGCGAGGAACACTGAAGCTTTCTTT.

Only a few counts were recorded for this clonotype. The rearrangement uses TRBV7-9 and TRBJ2-1; 9 bases are a match to TRBD2. The J segment lost 4 bases and the V segment lost 3 bases, leaving 7 bases of the junction unmatched. Germline-derived CDR1 and CDR2 are SEHNR and FQNEAQ (reference sequence). CDR3 length: 16 residues. For the CDR3, the DNA is TGTGCCAGCAGCTTCCCGACTAGCGGCTATTACAATGAGCAGTTCTTC. It yields the protein CASSFPTSGYYNEQFF.

This clonotype occurred a few times. J is TRBJ2-5 and V is TRBV7-9; 7 bases line up with TRBD1. Trimming took 5 bases from V and 2 from J; bases not matched to a gene: 8. The CDR3 runs 15 residues. Per the germline V gene, CDR1 is SEHNR and CDR2 is FQNEAQ (reference sequence). The CDR3 DNA reads as TGTGCCAGCAGCGCTCCGGGACAGCCACAAGAGACCCAGTACTTC. The encoded protein is CASSAPGQPQETQYF. The variable domain in full, completed from reference TRBV7-9 and TRBJ2-5, reads DTGVSQNPRHKITKRGQNVTFRCDPISEHNRLYWYRQTLGQGPEFLTYFQNEAQLEKSRLLSDRFSAERPKGSFSTLEIQRTEQGDSAMYLCASSAPGQPQETQYFGPGTRLLVL.

This rearrangement joins TRBV27 to TRBJ2-2, with D perhaps matching TRBD2 (5 bases). This CDR3 has 15 amino acids. CDR1 and CDR2 (germline): MNHEY, SMNVEV (reference sequence). Trimming took off 7 bases at V and 1 base at J, with 13 bases between the two ends. This CDR3 reads CASKPSGRNTGELFF. The CDR3 region has the DNA TGTGCCAGCAAGCCCAGCGGACGGAACACCGGGGAGCTGTTTTTT.

The V call is TRBV7-6, the J call TRBJ2-7, with TRBD1 matching 10 bases. CDR3 length equals 17 residues. Germline trimming cut 5 bases from V and 4 bases from J; bases unmatched to any gene: 14. From germline, CDR1 is SGHVS and CDR2 FNYEAQ. CDR3 in DNA: TGTGCCAGCAGCCACCACCCCGCGACAGGGGGCGAGTACGAGCAGTACTTC. Translated: CASSHHPATGGEYEQYF.

This clonotype was detected only a few times. The chain employs TRBV6-1 and TRBJ2-7; the match to TRBD1 covers 7 bases. Germline V gene data show CDR1 as MNHNS and CDR2 as SASEGT. J lost 9 bases, V lost 5 bases, and 10 bases had no gene match. This CDR3 comprises 13 residues. The CDR3 nucleotides read TGTGCCAGCAGTCAGGGACAGAGAAGGTCGCAGTACTTC. Protein product: CASSQGQRRSQYF.

The gene calls are TRBV5-1 and TRBJ2-3; TRBD2 might be the D (5 bases). Germline assignment: CDR1 SGHRS and CDR2 YFSETQ. The CDR3 sequence is 13 residues long. The V and J ends lost 2 bases and 4 bases respectively, with 8 bases between them. The CDR3 sequence is CASSFGVSDTQYF. CDR3 bases: TGCGCCAGCAGCTTCGGGGTGTCAGATACGCAGTATTTT.

The CDR3 is CSALPNGLSDTDTQYF. CDR3 in DNA: TGCAGTGCTCTCCCCAACGGCCTTTCCGACACAGATACGCAGTATTTT. The rearrangement joins TRBV20-1 to TRBJ2-3, with D unclear. The CDR3 is made up of 16 amino acids. V gave up 5 bases and J gave up 2 bases, with 20 bases separating them. CDR1 and CDR2 from the germline V gene are DFQATT and SNEGSKA (reference sequence).

The rearrangement joins TRBV6-6 to TRBJ2-7; D might be TRBD1 (6 bases). The CDR3 totals 12 residues. Trimming removed 4 bases from V and 6 bases from J, with 10 bases in between. Germline V gives CDR1 MNHNY, CDR2 SVGAGI (reference sequence). CDR3 coding DNA: TGTGCCAGCAGTTCCCTAGGGGGCGAGCAGTACTTC. This encodes CASSSLGGEQYF.

This clonotype was detected ten times or more. In DNA form, the CDR3 reads TGTGCCAGCACCAAAGGGGGGGGCGGCTATGGCTACACCTTC. Its protein product is CASTKGGGGYGYTF. V is TRBV27 and J is TRBJ1-2; TRBD1 is a possible D gene (6 bases). Deletions cut 7 bases from V and 4 bases from J, with 16 bases between. The germline V gene has CDR1 MNHEY and CDR2 SMNVEV (reference sequence). The CDR3 is 14 amino acids.

The chain is built from TRBV12-3 or TRBV12-4 and TRBJ1-1, with D tentatively TRBD1 (6 bases). Deletions cut 5 bases from V and 4 bases from J, with 14 bases between. The CDR3 is 14 amino acids. The CDR3 loop reads CASSTGTYSTEAFF. CDR3 sequence (DNA): TGTGCCAGCAGTACAGGGACTTATAGCACTGAAGCTTTCTTT.

In its sample, this clonotype was seen many times. The chain couples TRBV11-2 to TRBJ2-1; 11 bases are shared with TRBD2. Trimming cost V 5 bases and J 8 bases; bases outside gene matches: 17. Per germline, CDR1 SGHAT and CDR2 FQNNGV. The CDR3 consists of 18 residues. The CDR3 nucleotides read TGTGCCAGCAGCGGGCCGTCGGCTAGCGGGAGGTTGTGGGATGAGCAGTTCTTC. Protein sequence: CASSGPSASGRLWDEQFF.

The chain recombines TRBV20-1 with TRBJ2-3; TRBD2 matches at 12 bases. CDR1 DFQATT and CDR2 SNEGSKA come from the germline V gene (reference sequence). There are 15 residues in the CDR3. The ends lost 2 bases at V and 7 bases at J; junction bases unmatched: 7. CDR3 bases: TGCAGTGCTAGACCACCGGGACTAGCGGGCCATACGCAGTATTTT. The encoded protein is CSARPPGLAGHTQYF.

This clonotype was counted between two and nine times. This chain uses TRBV7-2 with TRBJ1-2; perhaps TRBD1 as D (6 bases). The V gene lost 0 bases and the J gene lost 6 bases, with 14 bases spanning the gap. The CDR3 covers 15 residues. Germline CDR1 reads SGHTA; CDR2 reads FQGNSA. The CDR3 nucleotides read TGTGCCAGCAGCTTAGCGAGGACAGCTCTGCATGGCTACACCTTC. Translated: CASSLARTALHGYTF.